This TCR beta chain was retrieved from a study of blood T cell repertoires in COVID-19. Sequenced by immunoSEQ multiplex PCR; TCRdb stores in-frame clones only, minus some. This table holds over 150,000 clones, around 83% found once. Germline V gene sequence: CDR1 SGHKS, CDR2 YYEKEE (reference sequence). The CDR3 sequence is 13 residues long. The ends lost 0 bases at V and 7 bases at J; junction bases unmatched: 3. The sequencing sample was made of peripheral blood. This chain links TRBV5-5 with TRBJ1-2, with 7 bases that match TRBD1. The clonotype was recovered from a woman in her sixties or seventies with acute or convalescent COVID-19. The CDR3: CASSLVGGGGYTF. The CDR3, as DNA: TGTGCCAGCAGCTTGGTAGGGGGCGGTGGCTACACCTTC. The entire variable domain, with the rest obtained from reference TRBV5-5 and TRBJ1-2, is as follows: DAGVTQSPTHLIKTRGQQVTLRCSPISGHKSVSWYQQVLGQGPQFIFQYYEKEERGRGNFPDRFSARQFPNYSSELNVNALLLGDSALYLCASSLVGGGGYTFGSGTRLTVV.